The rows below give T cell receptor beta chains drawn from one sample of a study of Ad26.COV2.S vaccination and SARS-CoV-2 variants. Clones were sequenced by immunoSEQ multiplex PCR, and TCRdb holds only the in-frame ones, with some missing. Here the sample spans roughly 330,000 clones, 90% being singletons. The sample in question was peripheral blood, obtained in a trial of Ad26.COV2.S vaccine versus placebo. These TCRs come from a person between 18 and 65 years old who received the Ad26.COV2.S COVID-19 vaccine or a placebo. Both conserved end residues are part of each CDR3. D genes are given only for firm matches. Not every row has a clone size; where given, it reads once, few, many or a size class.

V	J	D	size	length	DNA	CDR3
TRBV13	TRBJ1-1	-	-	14	TGTGCCAGCAGCAGATGGCGAACGAACACTGAAGCTTTCTTT	CASSRWRTNTEAFF
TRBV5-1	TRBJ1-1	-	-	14	TGCGCCAGCAGCTTGGCACCCAGCTCGACTGAAGCTTTCTTT	CASSLAPSSTEAFF
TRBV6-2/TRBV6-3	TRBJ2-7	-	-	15	TGTGCCAGCAGTTCCACTCTACAGAGATACTACGAGCAGTACTTC	CASSSTLQRYYEQYF
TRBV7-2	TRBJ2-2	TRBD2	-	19	TGTGCCAGCAGCCCCAGCCTAGCGGGTGGGTTAGCGAACACCGGGGAGCTGTTTTTT	CASSPSLAGGLANTGELFF
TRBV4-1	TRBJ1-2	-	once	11	TGCGCCAGCAGCCGAGGAAGTGGCTACACCTTC	CASSRGSGYTF
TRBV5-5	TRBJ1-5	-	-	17	TGTGCCAGCAGCCCCACAACGGGGGGATATGGCAATCAGCCCCAGCATTTT	CASSPTTGGYGNQPQHF
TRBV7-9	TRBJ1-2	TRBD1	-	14	TGTGCCAGCAGCTCGCCCGACAGGGGGCATGGCTACACCTTC	CASSSPDRGHGYTF
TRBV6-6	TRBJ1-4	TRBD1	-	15	TGTGCCAGCGGTTGGATGGGACAGGGTAATGAAAAACTGTTTTTT	CASGWMGQGNEKLFF
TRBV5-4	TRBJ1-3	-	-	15	TGTGCCAGCAGCTTGGGACAGGCCTTTGGAAACACCATATATTTT	CASSLGQAFGNTIYF
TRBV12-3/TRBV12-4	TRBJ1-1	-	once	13	TGTGCCAGCCGAGAGGAGTTGTACACTGAAGCTTTCTTT	CASREELYTEAFF
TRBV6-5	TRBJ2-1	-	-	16	TGTGCCAGCAGTTTGGCTCACCCCAGCTCCTACAATGAGCAGTTCTTC	CASSLAHPSSYNEQFF
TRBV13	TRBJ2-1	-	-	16	TGTGCCAGCAGCTCCCCAGGGTATCAGGCCTACAATGAGCAGTTCTTC	CASSSPGYQAYNEQFF
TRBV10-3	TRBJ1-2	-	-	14	TGTGCCATCAGTGAACAACAGGTTAACTATGGCTACACCTTC	CAISEQQVNYGYTF
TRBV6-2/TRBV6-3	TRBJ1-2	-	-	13	TGTGCCAGCAGTTACGGGGCACACTATGGCTACACCTTC	CASSYGAHYGYTF
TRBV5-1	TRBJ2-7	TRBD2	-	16	TGCGCCAGCAGCCTGCCCTCCGGGACTACGAGCTACGAGCAGTACTTC	CASSLPSGTTSYEQYF
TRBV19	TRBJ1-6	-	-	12	TGTGCCAGTGCCTTAGGAGGGTCACCCCTCCACTTT	CASALGGSPLHF
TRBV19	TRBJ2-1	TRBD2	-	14	TGTGCCAGTAGTCGCGCTAGCGGGGACGTTGAGCAGTTCTTC	CASSRASGDVEQFF
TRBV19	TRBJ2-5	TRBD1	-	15	TGTGCCAGTAGTATTCGGGGGACAGGGTTAGAGACCCAGTACTTC	CASSIRGTGLETQYF
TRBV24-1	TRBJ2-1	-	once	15	TGTGCCACCAGTGATCCCTCTGACTCCAATAGTGAGCAGTTCTTC	CATSDPSDSNSEQFF
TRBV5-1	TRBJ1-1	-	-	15	TGCGCCAGCAGCCGCACAACAGGAGGAGGGACTGAAGCTTTCTTT	CASSRTTGGGTEAFF
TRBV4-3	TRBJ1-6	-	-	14	TGCGCCAGCAGCCAAGATAAAATTAATTCACCCCTCCACTTT	CASSQDKINSPLHF
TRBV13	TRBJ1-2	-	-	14	TGTGCCAGCAGCCTCCGCGGGGCTTCTGGAGGCTACACCTTC	CASSLRGASGGYTF